These T cell receptor beta chains were read from a single sample in a study of early T cells in non-severe SARS-CoV-2 infection. Each CDR3 protein is one row after TCRdb ran MiXCR on the 5' RACE reads. The sample yields about 59,000 distinct CDR3 sequences, approximately 13% seen once. This specimen consisted of whole blood, obtained at baseline. These receptors all come from an adult who was a healthcare worker with PCR-confirmed SARS-CoV-2 infection or an uninfected control (not recorded which). Both conserved end residues are part of each CDR3. The order of the fields is CDR3 DNA, CDR3 protein, V gene, J gene, clone size, D gene. D genes are given only for firm matches. Clone sizes are given selectively: once, few, many, or a class where the clone is expanded.

DNA: TGTGCCAGCAGTAAGGCCGGGACAGTCTACGAGCAGTACTTC
CDR3: CASSKAGTVYEQYF
V: TRBV28
J: TRBJ2-7
size: few
D: TRBD1

DNA: TGTGCCAGCAGCTTAGACCCCAGCGGCACTGAAGCTTTCTTT
CDR3: CASSLDPSGTEAFF
V: TRBV7-2
J: TRBJ1-1
size: few
D: .

DNA: TGCAGTGCTAGGGGGGCCGGGAGGGGGCCGTCCTACGAGCAGTACTTC
CDR3: CSARGAGRGPSYEQYF
V: TRBV20-1
J: TRBJ2-7
size: many
D: .

DNA: TGTGCCAGCAGCGCGGTAGCGGGAGTAGCTCACAATGAGCAGTTCTTC
CDR3: CASSAVAGVAHNEQFF
V: TRBV9
J: TRBJ2-1
size: few
D: TRBD2

DNA: TGTGCCAGCAGCCAAGAGTCGGGGAAGACTAGCGGGAGGAGGGAGCAGTACTTC
CDR3: CASSQESGKTSGRREQYF
V: TRBV3-1
J: TRBJ2-7
size: many
D: TRBD2

DNA: TGTGCCAGCAGTGAAGCGAGATGGGGGACCGGGGAGCTGTTTTTT
CDR3: CASSEARWGTGELFF
V: TRBV6-1
J: TRBJ2-2
size: few
D: .

DNA: TGTGCCAGCAGCCCGGGACGGAAAAACACTGAAGCTTTCTTT
CDR3: CASSPGRKNTEAFF
V: TRBV6-6
J: TRBJ1-1
size: few
D: .

DNA: TGTGCCACCAGTGATAATTGGGGGGGGAACAGCAATCAGCCCCAGCATTTT
CDR3: CATSDNWGGNSNQPQHF
V: TRBV24-1
J: TRBJ1-5
size: few
D: .

DNA: TGTGCCAGCAGCTTATACAGTCTCGATGGCTACACCTTC
CDR3: CASSLYSLDGYTF
V: TRBV7-6
J: TRBJ1-2
size: .
D: .

DNA: TGTGCCAGTAGTGCGCGATGGGGGTCTAATGAAAAACTGTTTTTT
CDR3: CASSARWGSNEKLFF
V: TRBV19
J: TRBJ1-4
size: many
D: .

DNA: TGTGCCAGCAGCTTAGTAATGGTCTCCTACGAGCAGTACTTC
CDR3: CASSLVMVSYEQYF
V: TRBV11-2
J: TRBJ2-7
size: .
D: .

DNA: TGTGCCAGCTCCCCCGCGGGTACCGGGGAAAGGCACTATGGCTACACCTTC
CDR3: CASSPAGTGERHYGYTF
V: TRBV18
J: TRBJ1-2
size: .
D: .

DNA: TGTGCCAGCAGCTTAGATCCCGGGACTGGAAACACCATATATTTT
CDR3: CASSLDPGTGNTIYF
V: TRBV11-3
J: TRBJ1-3
size: few
D: .

DNA: TGTGCCAGCAGCCCCCGAGGCATCTCCACGGATACGCAGTATTTT
CDR3: CASSPRGISTDTQYF
V: TRBV7-3
J: TRBJ2-3
size: few
D: .

DNA: TGCAGTGCAAAGACTAGCGGGGATGGAGATGAGCAGTTCTTC
CDR3: CSAKTSGDGDEQFF
V: TRBV20-1
J: TRBJ2-1
size: many
D: TRBD2

DNA: TGTGCCAGCAGCGCACTTCGAGCGGGCTACGAGCAGTATTTC
CDR3: CASSALRAGYEQYF
V: TRBV11-2
J: TRBJ2-7
size: .
D: .